This is a list of T cell receptor beta chains from one sample in a study of blood T cell repertoires in COVID-19. The method was immunoSEQ multiplex PCR; TCRdb's version includes in-frame clones alone and lacks a portion of them. The sample lists 300,000 to 350,000 clones; 80% to 90% were seen once. The specimen was PBMCs or T cells enriched from blood (not recorded which). The receptors shown here come from a woman aged 40 to 50 with acute COVID-19. Each CDR3 is given with its conserved first and last residue. A D gene is named only where the DNA matches it firmly. Size is omitted from some rows. Given values are once, few, many or a class for expanded clones.

d_call: .
cdr3_length: 13
v_call: TRBV28
j_call: TRBJ2-3
clone_size: .
cdr3_aa: CASSPGGTDTQYF
cdr3_nt: TGTGCCAGCAGCCCGGGTGGGACAGATACGCAGTATTTT

d_call: TRBD1
cdr3_length: 18
v_call: TRBV15
j_call: TRBJ1-4
clone_size: .
cdr3_aa: CATSRERTGLTFGEKLFF
cdr3_nt: TGTGCCACCAGCAGAGAGCGGACAGGGTTGACCTTTGGTGAAAAACTGTTTTTT

d_call: TRBD2
cdr3_length: 16
v_call: TRBV19
j_call: TRBJ2-1
clone_size: .
cdr3_aa: CASSTWETSGYNEQFF
cdr3_nt: TGTGCCAGTAGTACCTGGGAGACTAGCGGTTACAATGAGCAGTTCTTC

d_call: .
cdr3_length: 16
v_call: TRBV19
j_call: TRBJ1-4
clone_size: .
cdr3_aa: CASSIPKAGTNEKLFF
cdr3_nt: TGTGCCAGTAGTATTCCTAAGGCGGGGACTAATGAAAAACTGTTTTTT

d_call: TRBD1
cdr3_length: 15
v_call: TRBV7-9
j_call: TRBJ1-4
clone_size: .
cdr3_aa: CASSYDRGRDEKLFF
cdr3_nt: TGTGCCAGCAGCTATGACAGGGGCCGAGATGAAAAACTGTTTTTT

d_call: TRBD1
cdr3_length: 16
v_call: TRBV7-9
j_call: TRBJ1-3
clone_size: .
cdr3_aa: CASSLDGQGAGNTIYF
cdr3_nt: TGTGCCAGCAGCTTAGACGGACAGGGGGCTGGAAACACCATATATTTT

d_call: .
cdr3_length: 14
v_call: TRBV18
j_call: TRBJ1-4
clone_size: .
cdr3_aa: CASSRDGGNEKLFF
cdr3_nt: TGTGCCAGCTCACGAGATGGGGGGAATGAAAAACTGTTTTTT

d_call: TRBD2
cdr3_length: 18
v_call: TRBV9
j_call: TRBJ2-2
clone_size: .
cdr3_aa: CASSTPTSGGENTGELFF
cdr3_nt: TGTGCCAGCAGCACTCCGACTAGCGGGGGGGAGAACACCGGGGAGCTGTTTTTT

d_call: TRBD1
cdr3_length: 14
v_call: TRBV7-2
j_call: TRBJ1-2
clone_size: .
cdr3_aa: CASSFRDSSLGYTF
cdr3_nt: TGTGCCAGCAGCTTCCGGGACAGTAGCTTGGGCTACACCTTC

d_call: .
cdr3_length: 14
v_call: TRBV9
j_call: TRBJ1-6
clone_size: once
cdr3_aa: CASSVEGESSPLHF
cdr3_nt: TGTGCCAGCAGCGTAGAGGGGGAAAGTTCACCCCTCCACTTT

d_call: .
cdr3_length: 19
v_call: TRBV21-1
j_call: TRBJ1-5
clone_size: once
cdr3_aa: CASSKDCSGATEPNQPQHF
cdr3_nt: TGTGCCAGCAGCAAAGATTGCAGCGGGGCCACGGAGCCGAATCAGCCCCAGCATTTT

d_call: .
cdr3_length: 13
v_call: TRBV9
j_call: TRBJ2-3
clone_size: .
cdr3_aa: CASSVALSGTQYF
cdr3_nt: TGTGCCAGCAGCGTAGCTCTTAGTGGTACGCAGTATTTT

d_call: TRBD1
cdr3_length: 14
v_call: TRBV15
j_call: TRBJ1-2
clone_size: once
cdr3_aa: CATSSRKGAYGYTF
cdr3_nt: TGTGCCACCAGCAGTAGGAAGGGGGCGTATGGCTACACCTTC

d_call: .
cdr3_length: 10
v_call: TRBV20-1
j_call: TRBJ2-1
clone_size: .
cdr3_aa: CSGRESGQFF
cdr3_nt: TGCAGTGGCAGGGAATCGGGGCAGTTCTTC

d_call: TRBD1
cdr3_length: 15
v_call: TRBV19
j_call: TRBJ1-6
clone_size: .
cdr3_aa: CASSKQQGDGSPLHF
cdr3_nt: TGTGCCAGTAGTAAGCAACAGGGGGATGGTTCACCCCTCCACTTT

d_call: .
cdr3_length: 16
v_call: TRBV15
j_call: TRBJ2-1
clone_size: .
cdr3_aa: CATSSLFATVRNEQFF
cdr3_nt: TGTGCCACCAGCAGCCTCTTTGCAACGGTCCGGAATGAGCAGTTCTTC